The 27 T cell receptor beta chains presented below share a single source sample, sequenced in a study of shared clonotypes between healthy human individuals. The protocol was immunoSEQ multiplex PCR, while the TCRdb copy is restricted to in-frame clones and leaves out a portion. The table records 2 million to 2.5 million clones, roughly 90% of them present only once. The sequenced material came from naive CD4+ T cells from PBMCs. The sample's subset: CD45RA+ positively selected. These receptors originate from a man younger than 30 in good health. Some clones in this sample may be carry-over from other donors' samples.

The chain combines TRBV30 with TRBJ2-2; D may be TRBD2 (6 bases). CDR1 and CDR2 (germline): GTSNPN, SVGIG (reference sequence). Trimming left V 0 bases short and J 4 bases short, with 9 bases between. The length of the CDR3 is 14 residues. CDR3 amino acids: CAWSVTRGTGELFF. In DNA form, the CDR3 reads TGTGCCTGGAGTGTGACTAGGGGCACCGGGGAGCTGTTTTTT.

The chain is built from TRBV6-5 and TRBJ1-4, with D possibly being TRBD1 (5 bases). Trimming removed 2 bases at V and 7 bases at J, with 14 bases between. The germline V gene encodes CDR1 MNHEY and CDR2 SVGAGI. The CDR3 contains 15 residues. The CDR3 loop reads CASSYRRGGSEKLFF. The CDR3 bases are TGTGCCAGCAGTTACAGGAGGGGAGGGAGTGAAAAACTGTTTTTT.

This sequence joins TRBV28 and TRBJ1-3; D is ambiguous. The CDR3 is 12 residues long. The V gene lost 6 bases and the J gene lost 7 bases, with 10 bases spanning the gap. CDR1 is MDHEN, CDR2 SYDVKM, per germline. The CDR3, as DNA: TGTGCCAGCAGGACGCCGAGGAACACCATATATTTT. This translates into CASRTPRNTIYF.

This chain uses TRBV10-3 with TRBJ2-1; TRBD1 matches 7 bases. Trimming removed 3 bases from V and 6 bases from J; junction bases left unmatched: 2. The CDR3 consists of 13 residues. Germline assignment: CDR1 ENHRY and CDR2 SYGVKD. This CDR3 is CAISDDRANEQFF. The CDR3 DNA sequence: TGTGCCATCAGTGATGACAGGGCCAATGAGCAGTTCTTC.

The CDR3 DNA is TGTGCCAGCAGCTTAGAATTAACTAGCCAACCTACCGGGGAGCTGTTTTTT. This translates into CASSLELTSQPTGELFF. This chain connects TRBV11-2 to TRBJ2-2; the D gene is possibly TRBD2 (6 bases). The CDR3 runs 17 residues. CDR1 and CDR2 (germline): SGHAT, FQNNGV. The V end lost 0 bases, the J end lost 5 bases, and 16 bases lay between the germline ends.

The V call is TRBV7-3, the J call TRBJ2-1, with D hard to call. The CDR3 contains 13 residues. Germline V gives CDR1 SGHTA, CDR2 FQGTGA. With 3 bases removed from V and 8 bases from J, the gap between germline ends came to 11 bases. The chain's CDR3 is CASSLKREDEQFF. CDR3 nucleotides: TGTGCCAGCAGCTTGAAGCGAGAGGATGAGCAGTTCTTC.

The chain carries TRBV7-9 and TRBJ2-7; 7 nucleotides agree with TRBD2. The J segment lost 4 bases and the V segment lost 2 bases, leaving 5 bases of the junction unmatched. Germline V gene data show CDR1 as SEHNR and CDR2 as FQNEAQ (reference sequence). The CDR3 is made up of 14 amino acids. CDR3 bases: TGTGCCAGCAGCTTATTTGCCGGGGGGTACGAGCAGTACTTC. Protein: CASSLFAGGYEQYF.

This chain uses TRBV29-1 with TRBJ2-5, with 7 positions matching TRBD1. V lost 6 bases to trimming and J lost 4 bases; unmatched junction nucleotides: 11. CDR1 SQVTM and CDR2 ANQGSEA come from the germline V gene. The CDR3 totals 14 residues. Written as DNA, the CDR3 is TGCAGCGTCAGCACAGGGGCATGGGCAGAGACCCAGTACTTC. It translates to CSVSTGAWAETQYF.

The chain has TRBV27 and TRBJ2-7; possibly TRBD1 for D (5 bases). V was cut by 3 bases and J by 3 bases, with 9 bases left in between. CDR1 is MNHEY and CDR2 is SMNVEV in the germline V gene (reference sequence). The CDR3 is made up of 13 amino acids. CDR3 residues: CASSFSRDYEQYF. The DNA of the CDR3 is TGTGCCAGCAGTTTTTCCAGGGACTACGAGCAGTACTTC.

The chain links TRBV9 to TRBJ1-1, with D perhaps matching TRBD1 (5 bases). Trimming pared 3 bases from V and 4 bases from J, leaving 22 bases between. Germline V gene lookup returns CDR1 SGDLS and CDR2 YYNGEE. The CDR3 runs 17 residues. As DNA, the CDR3 is TGTGCCAGCAGCGCCTTCGGGGGAGGGGAGGTGGTCACTGAAGCTTTCTTT. This translates into CASSAFGGGEVVTEAFF.

Concerning this clone itself: The sample holds other DNA sequences that translate to the same CDR3. V is TRBV11-3 and J is TRBJ2-7; 11 bases are shared with TRBD1. Germline values: CDR1 SGHNT, CDR2 YENEEA. Trimming cost V 5 bases and J 0 bases; bases outside gene matches: 3. The CDR3 has 15 amino acids. CDR3 loop: CASSLGTGGSYEQYF. For the CDR3, the DNA is TGTGCCAGCAGCCTTGGGACAGGGGGCTCCTACGAGCAGTACTTC.

V gene TRBV27 combines with J gene TRBJ2-7, with D perhaps TRBD1 (5 bases). The V end was cut by 5 bases, the J end by 9 bases, with 23 bases between. This CDR3 has 15 amino acids. CDR1 is MNHEY, CDR2 SMNVEV, per germline (reference sequence). CDR3 protein: CASSPQGSRLLGQYF. DNA of the CDR3: TGTGCCAGCAGTCCGCAGGGAAGTCGACTGCTAGGGCAGTACTTC.

This chain joins TRBV27 and TRBJ2-7, with TRBD1 identical over 9 bases. This CDR3 spans 17 amino acids. Looked up from germline, CDR1 is MNHEY and CDR2 is SMNVEV (reference sequence). V lost 1 base to trimming and J lost 1 base; unmatched junction nucleotides: 8. CDR3 in DNA: TGTGCCAGCAGTTTATTCGCTCTGGGACAGGGTTCCTACGAGCAGTACTTC. This gives the protein CASSLFALGQGSYEQYF.

V gene TRBV28 combines with J gene TRBJ2-4, with D perhaps TRBD2 (7 bases). Trimming removed 11 bases from V and 9 bases from J, with 11 bases in between. The CDR3 is made up of 10 amino acids. The germline V gene has CDR1 MDHEN and CDR2 SYDVKM. The CDR3 loop is CAVAGAIQYF. In DNA form, the CDR3 reads TGTGCCGTGGCGGGGGCCATTCAGTACTTC. The full variable domain, rest sourced from reference TRBV28 and TRBJ2-4, is DVKVTQSSRYLVKRTGEKVFLECVQDMDHENMFWYRQDPGLGLRLIYFSYDVKMKEKGDIPEGYSVSREKKERFSLILESASTNQTSMYLCAVAGAIQYFGAGTRLSVL.

This chain connects TRBV5-1 to TRBJ1-2, with D hard to call. Trimming removed 2 bases from V and 8 bases from J, with 22 bases in between. This CDR3 is 16 amino acids long. Germline V gives CDR1 SGHRS, CDR2 YFSETQ. The CDR3 loop reads CASSFGDPTTMGGYTF. CDR3 DNA sequence: TGCGCCAGCAGCTTTGGCGACCCCACCACGATGGGGGGCTACACCTTC.

The chain has TRBV5-1 and TRBJ2-2; no clear D gene. Germline V CDR1 and CDR2: SGHRS, YFSETQ. V was pared by 2 bases and J by 5 bases, with 13 bases between. The CDR3 extends over 15 amino acids. CDR3 loop: CASSFGQTETGELFF. In DNA form, the CDR3 reads TGCGCCAGCAGCTTTGGGCAGACTGAAACCGGGGAGCTGTTTTTT.

J is TRBJ2-3 and V is TRBV4-2; TRBD2 aligns across 11 bases. Trimming at V came to 2 bases and at J to 0 bases, leaving 7 bases not matched to a gene. CDR1 is LGHNA and CDR2 is YNFKEQ in the germline V gene. The length of the CDR3 is 18 residues. As DNA, the CDR3 is TGTGCCAGCAGCCAATACACTAGCGGGGGCTCTAGCACAGATACGCAGTATTTT. This gives the protein CASSQYTSGGSSTDTQYF.

The CDR3 here is CASSPRGGDEQFF. CDR3 nucleotides: TGTGCCAGCAGCCCCCGCGGGGGTGATGAGCAGTTCTTC. The chain uses TRBV5-6 and TRBJ2-1; 7 positions agree with TRBD2. J lost 8 bases, V lost 4 bases, and 6 bases had no gene match. Per germline, CDR1 SGHDT and CDR2 YYEEEE. The CDR3 contains 13 residues.

The rearrangement joins TRBV28 to TRBJ1-2; D is undetermined. The CDR3 is 15 residues long. V shed 2 bases and J shed 3 bases, with 13 bases lying between them. Germline loops: CDR1 MDHEN, CDR2 SYDVKM. The CDR3 loop is CASSLRQPSYYGYTF. DNA for the CDR3: TGTGCCAGCAGTTTAAGGCAGCCCTCTTACTATGGCTACACCTTC.

The V and J genes are TRBV5-1 and TRBJ2-1, with 7 bases that match TRBD1. The CDR3 is 15 amino acids. Germline V gene sequence: CDR1 SGHRS, CDR2 YFSETQ. After removal of 4 bases from V and 4 bases from J, the junction contained 8 bases not matched to a gene. The CDR3 spells CASSAGGRGYNEQFF. The CDR3 DNA is TGCGCCAGCAGCGCTGGTGGCAGGGGGTACAATGAGCAGTTCTTC.

V and J are TRBV18 and TRBJ2-1, with D unresolved. This CDR3 is built from 13 residues. The V gene lost 0 bases and the J gene lost 6 bases, with 6 bases spanning the gap. Germline lookup yields CDR1 KGHSH and CDR2 LQKENI. CDR3 nucleotides: TGTGCCAGCTCACCACCCTCACCCAATGAGCAGTTCTTC. Its protein product is CASSPPSPNEQFF.

In the case of this clone: Other DNA variants within this sample encode the same CDR3. The rearrangement joins TRBV9 to TRBJ1-2; D is undetermined. Germline V lookup: CDR1 SGDLS, CDR2 YYNGEE. The ends were cut back, 0 bases at V and 2 bases at J, with 8 bases in the middle. The CDR3 has 14 amino acids. The CDR3 region is CASSVGPGNYGYTF. For the CDR3, the DNA is TGTGCCAGCAGCGTAGGTCCAGGCAACTATGGCTACACCTTC.

The chain links TRBV2 to TRBJ1-4, with D unresolved. The CDR3 runs to 15 residues. CDR1 SNHLY and CDR2 FYNNEI come from the germline V gene. The ends were cut back, 3 bases at V and 0 bases at J, with 8 bases in the middle. Written as DNA, the CDR3 is TGTGCCAGCAGTGATACAGCGCCAACTAATGAAAAACTGTTTTTT. The encoded protein is CASSDTAPTNEKLFF.

The chain has TRBV20-1 and TRBJ2-1; D remains ambiguous. The length of the CDR3 is 11 residues. Germline assignment: CDR1 DFQATT and CDR2 SNEGSKA (reference sequence). V lost 6 bases to trimming and J lost 7 bases, with 10 bases between them. The CDR3 nucleotides read TGCAGTGCCGACGAAGGGAATGAGCAGTTCTTC. It specifies CSADEGNEQFF.

The chain has TRBV15 and TRBJ1-3, with unresolved D. CDR1 LNHNV and CDR2 YYDKDF come from the germline V gene (reference sequence). V lost 0 bases and J lost 0, with 9 bases in between. The CDR3 spans 16 residues. The CDR3 DNA is TGTGCCACCAGCAGAGATATAACAGTCTCTGGAAACACCATATATTTT. Translation gives CATSRDITVSGNTIYF.

This clone has just one count. The chain employs TRBV4-1 and TRBJ1-5; 8 nucleotides align to TRBD1. This CDR3 is 16 amino acids long. In germline, CDR1 is MGHRA, CDR2 YSYEKL. V was pared by 2 bases and J by 5 bases, with 8 bases of the junction left unmatched. The CDR3 loop reads CASSQITDRGDQPQHF. CDR3 DNA sequence: TGCGCCAGCAGCCAAATAACCGACAGGGGAGATCAGCCCCAGCATTTT.

V and J are TRBV5-4 and TRBJ2-7; D is uncertain. This CDR3 spans 15 amino acids. The V gene lost 4 bases and the J gene lost 2 bases, with 16 bases spanning the gap. Germline V gene sequence: CDR1 SGHNT, CDR2 YYREEE (reference sequence). Here the CDR3 reads CASSTTPGRTYEQYF. The CDR3 DNA sequence: TGTGCCAGCAGCACTACCCCTGGAAGAACCTACGAGCAGTACTTC.